The T cell receptor (beta chain) under discussion was sequenced for a study of blood T cell repertoires in COVID-19. Whole-study context: Spain, Italy and the United States supplied samples that represented acute and convalescent COVID-19. T cells, B-cell-depleted T cells, or PBMCs provided the cDNA or gDNA that served as material.

Per germline, CDR1 SQVTM and CDR2 ANQGSEA. V trimming: 5 bases; J trimming: 8 bases; junction bases outside the gene matches: 7. The CDR3 covers 12 residues. Study processing details: Using reference gene primer amplification, nucleated cell counts were estimated. Data came from immunoSEQ multiplex PCR; TCRdb stores just in-frame clones and leaves some out. That table gives V, J and clone size, and the DNA gave D and trimming. The sample has 50,000 to 60,000 clones; 89% are singletons. The receptor was isolated from a man aged 60-69 years with acute or convalescent COVID-19. Material: peripheral blood. The chain employs TRBV29-1 and TRBJ1-2; 8 bases are shared with TRBD1. CDR3 sequence reads: CSVFGQGSGYTF. The CDR3 region has the DNA TGCAGCGTTTTTGGACAGGGCAGCGGCTACACCTTC.